Following are 15 T cell receptor beta chains from one sample sequenced in a study of blood T cell repertoires in COVID-19. The protocol was immunoSEQ multiplex PCR, while the TCRdb copy is restricted to in-frame clones and leaves out a portion. The top ten clones hold 5.7% of a sample with some 100,000 clones, around 94% of them seen once. The sequenced sample was peripheral blood. The receptor set was obtained from a man in his fifties with active COVID-19.

The V and J genes are TRBV6-5 and TRBJ1-5; TRBD1 matches 7 bases. CDR1 and CDR2 (germline): MNHEY, SVGAGI. The CDR3 length is 15 residues. The junction had 6 bases not matched to a gene; V was cut back by 5 bases and J by 2 bases. The CDR3 DNA is TGTGCCAGCAGTCAGACAGGGACGGGCAATCAGCCCCAGCATTTT. Amino acid sequence: CASSQTGTGNQPQHF.

The rearrangement joins TRBV3-1 (or the pseudogene TRBV3-2) to TRBJ1-1; the D is unclear. The germline CDR1 and CDR2 sequences are LGHDT and YNNKEL (reference sequence). The CDR3 is made up of 13 amino acids. Trimming removed 1 base at V and 0 bases at J, with 3 bases between. CDR3 in DNA: TGTGCCAGCAGCCAAGCAATGAACACTGAAGCTTTCTTT. Its protein product is CASSQAMNTEAFF.

The rearrangement uses TRBV2 and TRBJ2-7, with a tentative D call TRBD1 (6 bases). V lost 6 bases and J 3 bases, leaving 21 bases between the germline ends. The CDR3 is made up of 16 amino acids. The V gene's germline CDR1 is SNHLY and CDR2 FYNNEI. The CDR3, as DNA: TGTGCCAGCAGAGCCCTTCCTACAGGGTACTTCTACGAGCAGTACTTC. Translation gives CASRALPTGYFYEQYF.

The J gene is TRBJ2-3, the V gene TRBV24-1, with TRBD2 matching 10 bases. Germline V gene data show CDR1 as KGHDR and CDR2 as SFDVKD. The CDR3 covers 20 residues. The trim removed 7 bases at V and 1 base at J, leaving 19 bases unmatched. The DNA of the CDR3 is TGTGCCACCAGATCTTCCGAAAGCGGGAGGGCCTTTTCAGGCACAGATACGCAGTATTTT. Translating it yields CATRSSESGRAFSGTDTQYF.

The genes are TRBV30 and TRBJ2-1, with D hard to call. Trimming pared 2 bases from V and 9 bases from J, leaving 8 bases between. The CDR3 length is 11 residues. Germline-derived CDR1 and CDR2 are GTSNPN and SVGIG (reference sequence). The CDR3, as DNA: TGTGCCTGGAGTAAACAGTTTGAGCAGTTCTTC. Its translation: CAWSKQFEQFF.

This chain connects TRBV15 to TRBJ1-5; 7 bases fit TRBD1. With V trimmed by 0 bases and J by 6 bases, 2 bases remained unmatched. Germline V CDR1 and CDR2: LNHNV, YYDKDF (reference sequence). This CDR3 contains 14 residues. CDR3 bases: TGTGCCACCAGCAGAGATAGGGGGCCTCAGCCCCAGCATTTT. It is translated as CATSRDRGPQPQHF.

This chain joins TRBV5-6 and TRBJ1-5, with a tentative D call TRBD1 (5 bases). Germline-derived CDR1 and CDR2 are SGHDT and YYEEEE. Trimming removed 1 base from V and 2 bases from J, with 13 bases in between. The CDR3 has 16 residues. The CDR3 loop is CASSLLGVGGNQPQHF. CDR3 bases: TGTGCCAGCAGCTTGCTCGGCGTAGGGGGCAATCAGCCCCAGCATTTT.

This chain connects TRBV7-3 to TRBJ2-1; 10 bases match TRBD2. V lost 5 bases and J lost 6; bases outside the gene matches: 7. CDR1 is SGHTA and CDR2 is FQGTGA in the germline V gene. The CDR3 sequence is 15 residues long. CDR3 in DNA: TGTGCCAGCAGCCAAAGCGGGAGGGTTAGCAATGAGCAGTTCTTC. As protein: CASSQSGRVSNEQFF. The entire variable domain, with the rest obtained from reference TRBV7-3 and TRBJ2-1, is as follows: GAGVSQTPSNKVTEKGKYVELRCDPISGHTALYWYRQSLGQGPEFLIYFQGTGAADDSGLPNDRFFAVRPEGSVSTLKIQRTERGDSAVYLCASSQSGRVSNEQFFGPGTRLTVL.

The rearrangement uses TRBV5-1 and TRBJ1-1; D gene unclear. CDR3 length: 15 residues. Trimming removed 3 bases from V and 1 base from J, with 13 bases in between. Germline V gene data show CDR1 as SGHRS and CDR2 as YFSETQ. This CDR3 is CASSSLIEGNTEAFF. The CDR3 DNA sequence: TGCGCCAGCAGCTCCCTTATTGAGGGGAACACTGAAGCTTTCTTT.

This chain uses TRBV5-1 with TRBJ2-2; 8 bases agree with TRBD2. CDR1 SGHRS and CDR2 YFSETQ come from the germline V gene. With 6 bases clipped from V and 0 bases from J, the junction kept 1 base outside the gene matches. The CDR3 is 14 amino acids. The CDR3 nucleotides are TGCGCCAGCATACTAGCGGCGAACACCGGGGAGCTGTTTTTT. It specifies CASILAANTGELFF.

The CDR3 region has the DNA TGTGCCAGCAGCTTACGCGCTAGCGGGGTCAATGAGCAGTTCTTC. This gives the protein CASSLRASGVNEQFF. The chain joins TRBV7-3 to TRBJ2-1; 9 nucleotides match TRBD2. This CDR3 spans 15 amino acids. The germline CDR1 and CDR2 sequences are SGHTA and FQGTGA. The ends lost 2 bases at V and 6 bases at J; junction bases unmatched: 5.

The chain combines TRBV4-1 with TRBJ2-7, with TRBD1 as a possible D gene (6 bases). V lost 3 bases and J lost 2, with 17 bases in between. Per germline, CDR1 MGHRA and CDR2 YSYEKL. The CDR3 runs to 16 residues. The CDR3, as DNA: TGCGCCAGCAGCCACCCCGCGACAGGAACCGCCTACGAGCAGTACTTC. As protein: CASSHPATGTAYEQYF.

The CDR3 nucleotides read TGTGCTAGCGCCCCTGTAGCTCTAGGAGATACGCAGTATTTT. Residues: CASAPVALGDTQYF. The chain recombines TRBV7-7 with TRBJ2-3; tentatively, D is TRBD2 (5 bases). The CDR3 runs 14 residues. CDR1 and CDR2 (germline): SSHAT, FNYEAQ (reference sequence). Drawing the rest from reference TRBV7-7 and TRBJ2-3, the complete variable domain is GAGVSQSPRYKVTKRGQDVTLRCDPISSHATLYWYQQALGQGPEFLTYFNYEAQPDKSGLPSDRFSAERPEGSISTLTIQRTEQRDSAMYRCASAPVALGDTQYFGPGTRLTVL.

This chain joins TRBV27 and TRBJ1-2; TRBD1 matches at 8 bases. The CDR3 consists of 13 residues. Germline V CDR1 and CDR2: MNHEY, SMNVEV (reference sequence). V shed 5 bases and J 5 bases; nucleotides not matched to a gene: 4. CDR3 amino acids: CASSKGQAYGYTF. DNA of the CDR3: TGTGCCAGCAGTAAGGGACAGGCTTATGGCTACACCTTC.

This sequence joins TRBV28 and TRBJ1-4; D not certain. V lost 2 bases and J lost 0, with 4 bases in between. CDR1 and CDR2 from the germline V gene are MDHEN and SYDVKM. CDR3 length equals 14 residues. The CDR3 region has the DNA TGTGCCAGCAGTTTACGGGCAACTAATGAAAAACTGTTTTTT. Protein product: CASSLRATNEKLFF.